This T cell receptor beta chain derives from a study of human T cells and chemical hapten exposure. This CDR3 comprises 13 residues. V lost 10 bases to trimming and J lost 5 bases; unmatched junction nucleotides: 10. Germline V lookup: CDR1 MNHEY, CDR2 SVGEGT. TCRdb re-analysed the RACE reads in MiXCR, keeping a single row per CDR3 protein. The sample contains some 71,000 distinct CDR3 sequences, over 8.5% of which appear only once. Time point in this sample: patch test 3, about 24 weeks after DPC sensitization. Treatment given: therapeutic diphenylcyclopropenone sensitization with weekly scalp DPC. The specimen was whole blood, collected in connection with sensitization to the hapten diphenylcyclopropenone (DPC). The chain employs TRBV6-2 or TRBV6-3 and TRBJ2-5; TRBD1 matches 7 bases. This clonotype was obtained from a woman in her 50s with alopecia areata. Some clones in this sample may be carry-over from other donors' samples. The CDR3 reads CATEQTGLETQYF. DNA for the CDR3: TGTGCCACCGAGCAGACAGGGTTGGAGACCCAGTACTTC.